This is a list of T cell receptor beta chains from one sample in a study of PD-1 blockade in classical Hodgkin lymphoma. Profiled with immunoSEQ multiplex PCR; TCRdb holds only in-frame clones, not every one. The repertoire has roughly 35,000 clones, roughly 88% of them found once; the top ten carry 7.7%. Material: peripheral blood mononuclear cells (PBMCs), obtained before the second cycle of nivolumab. The receptors come from a human donor with classical Hodgkin lymphoma. The CDR3 runs from the conserved cysteine through the conserved F or W. The D gene is left open where the match is weak. Clone size appears in some rows only: once, few, many, or a class for an expanded clone.

V,size,D,J,DNA,CDR3
TRBV11-1,-,-,TRBJ2-5,TGTGCCAGCAGTGGCGTCGACAGCCTCCAAGAGACCCAGTACTTC,CASSGVDSLQETQYF
TRBV11-3,-,-,TRBJ1-2,TGTGCCAGCAGCCCCGGTCCGGGAAATGGCTACACCTTC,CASSPGPGNGYTF
TRBV9,-,-,TRBJ2-7,TGTGCCAGCAGCGTTCTTAGCGTCGCACAAACCTACGAGCAGTACTTC,CASSVLSVAQTYEQYF
TRBV5-1,-,-,TRBJ1-5,TGCGCCAGCAGCTTGCTGCCTGGCAATCAGCCCCAGCATTTT,CASSLLPGNQPQHF
TRBV15,few,-,TRBJ2-7,TGTGCCACCAGCGAAGACAGATCTTACGAGCAGTACTTC,CATSEDRSYEQYF
TRBV12-2,-,-,TRBJ2-7,TGTGCAAGTCGCTTACCCTCTTTGGGCAACTCCTACGAGCAGTACTTC,CASRLPSLGNSYEQYF
TRBV5-1,-,-,TRBJ2-7,TGCGCCAGCAGCTTGGATATAGACGAGCAGTACTTC,CASSLDIDEQYF
TRBV7-3,few,TRBD1,TRBJ1-3,TGTGCCAACGACAGGGCGTACTCTGGAAACACCATATATTTT,CANDRAYSGNTIYF
TRBV29-1,-,TRBD1,TRBJ1-5,TGCAGCGTTGTCGATTCGGGACAGGGGGAGACGTATAGCAATCAGCCCCAGCATTTT,CSVVDSGQGETYSNQPQHF
TRBV6-6,-,TRBD1,TRBJ1-2,TGTGCCAGCAGTTACAGAATGACAGGGGCACGGGGCTACACCTTC,CASSYRMTGARGYTF
TRBV2,-,-,TRBJ1-1,TGTGCCGGGAGCGAGGATAGTGAAACTGAAGCTTTCTTT,CAGSEDSETEAFF